The TCR beta chain under discussion was sequenced for a study of cytomegalovirus exposure and HLA in healthy donors. Broader study findings: Earlier analysis found most TCR beta V segments productive about 87% or about 30% of the time.

As regards this clone: Its antigen remains unknown.

This PCR relied on a set of 60 Vbeta primers and 13 Jbeta primers. The data were produced by immunoSEQ multiplex PCR, yet TCRdb's version contains in-frame clones alone and is incomplete. The sample carries more than 200,000 clones, 75% to 80% recorded once. The CDR3 consists of 17 residues. Germline loops: CDR1 LGHNA, CDR2 YNFKEQ. Unmatched junction bases numbered 8, after V lost 1 base and J lost 7 bases. The specimen was PBMCs. The chain has TRBV4-2 and TRBJ1-6; TRBD1 agrees at 9 bases. This TCR came from a man aged 18 to 30 in good health and CMV-seronegative. This chain's CDR3 is CASSQGAGQGHNSPLHF. In nucleotides, the CDR3 is TGTGCCAGCAGCCAAGGGGCGGGACAGGGACACAATTCACCCCTCCACTTT.